The rows below give T cell receptor beta chains drawn from one sample of a study of blood T cell repertoires in COVID-19. Produced via immunoSEQ multiplex PCR; TCRdb's table is partial and in-frame only. The data contain some 170,000 clones, roughly 85% of them singletons. Sequencing was carried out using PBMCs or T cells enriched from blood (not recorded which). These receptors all stem from a man aged 40-49 years who had recovered from COVID-19. CDR3s include the opening cysteine and the closing phenylalanine or tryptophan. A D gene is named only where the DNA matches it firmly. Only some rows state a clone size, as once, few, many or a class for expanded clones.

TRBV5-1	.	TRBJ1-1	.	CASSLESGINTEAFF	TGCGCCAGCAGCTTGGAGTCGGGGATTAACACTGAAGCTTTCTTT
TRBV15	.	TRBJ2-5	TRBD1	CATSSTGVGETQYF	TGTGCCACCAGCAGTACAGGGGTGGGAGAGACCCAGTACTTC
TRBV28	once	TRBJ2-4	.	CATGGISKNIQYF	TGTGCCACCGGCGGAATCTCCAAAAACATTCAGTACTTC
TRBV19	few	TRBJ1-3	.	CASSLTGLGNTIYF	TGTGCCAGTAGTTTGACAGGTCTTGGAAACACCATATATTTT
TRBV16	.	TRBJ1-2	.	CASSQSPGENYGYTF	TGTGCCAGCAGCCAATCACCAGGGGAGAACTATGGCTACACCTTC
TRBV7-2	once	TRBJ2-1	.	CASSSRVYEQFF	TGTGCCAGCAGCTCTCGGGTCTATGAGCAGTTCTTC
TRBV5-1	.	TRBJ2-7	TRBD2	CASSLAGRVGGDEQYF	TGCGCCAGCAGCTTGGCCGGGAGGGTGGGAGGAGACGAGCAGTACTTC
TRBV5-1	.	TRBJ1-4	.	CASSVLASGEKLFF	TGCGCCAGCAGCGTCCTCGCTAGCGGTGAAAAACTGTTTTTT
TRBV5-6	.	TRBJ2-2	TRBD1	CASSPPAGGTGELFF	TGTGCCAGCAGCCCCCCGGCAGGGGGCACCGGGGAGCTGTTTTTT
TRBV7-3	.	TRBJ2-6	.	CASSKADSGANVLTF	TGTGCCAGCAGCAAGGCGGACTCTGGGGCCAACGTCCTGACTTTC
TRBV11-2	.	TRBJ1-1	.	CASSFGGGTEAFF	TGTGCCAGCAGCTTTGGGGGAGGGACTGAAGCTTTCTTT
TRBV14	few	TRBJ2-1	.	CASSLRRASREQFF	TGTGCCAGCAGCCTAAGACGCGCTAGTCGTGAGCAGTTCTTC
TRBV2	.	TRBJ2-5	TRBD2	CASSAGRYQETQYF	TGTGCCAGCAGTGCCGGGAGGTACCAAGAGACCCAGTACTTC
TRBV28	.	TRBJ1-6	TRBD1	CASSLDRDRESSYNSPLHF	TGTGCCAGCAGTCTAGACCGGGACAGGGAGAGTTCCTATAATTCACCCCTCCACTTT
TRBV15	few	TRBJ1-1	.	CATSRVPLSTEAFF	TGTGCCACCAGCAGAGTTCCTTTGAGCACTGAAGCTTTCTTT
TRBV28	few	TRBJ2-2	TRBD2	CASSQPGGSGELFF	TGTGCCAGCAGTCAACCGGGGGGGTCCGGGGAGCTGTTTTTT
TRBV19	.	TRBJ2-1	TRBD2	CASSIEGLAGNEQFF	TGTGCCAGTAGTATAGAGGGACTAGCGGGAAACGAGCAGTTCTTC
TRBV11-1	once	TRBJ2-5	.	CASSSAGLVQETQYF	TGTGCCAGCAGCTCCGCAGGATTAGTCCAAGAGACCCAGTACTTC
TRBV4-1	.	TRBJ2-7	TRBD2	CASSSRTSGSYEQYF	TGCGCCAGCAGCTCCCGGACTAGCGGGAGTTACGAGCAGTACTTC
TRBV6-5	.	TRBJ2-7	TRBD2	CASRHTGLALYEQYF	TGTGCCAGCAGGCATACCGGACTAGCACTCTACGAGCAGTACTTC
TRBV6-1	.	TRBJ2-3	.	CASSEIRGDTQYF	TGTGCCAGCAGTGAGATTAGGGGAGATACGCAGTATTTT
TRBV11-2	.	TRBJ2-1	.	CASSFIGTEQFF	TGTGCCAGCAGCTTTATTGGCACTGAGCAGTTCTTC
TRBV19	.	TRBJ2-2	.	CASSPRQGGGELFF	TGTGCCAGTAGTCCCCGGCAGGGCGGCGGGGAGCTGTTTTTT
TRBV27	.	TRBJ2-2	.	CATWRRVSGELFF	TGTGCCACCTGGCGTCGGGTTTCCGGGGAGCTGTTTTTT
TRBV7-2	.	TRBJ2-7	.	CASSFAGEQYF	TGTGCCAGCAGCTTCGCGGGGGAGCAGTACTTC
TRBV6-5	.	TRBJ1-1	TRBD1	CASTDRGLGTEAFF	TGTGCCAGCACCGACAGGGGGTTGGGTACTGAAGCTTTCTTT
TRBV7-9	.	TRBJ2-2	TRBD2	CASSFPLVGLRDTGELFF	TGTGCCAGCAGCTTTCCTCTTGTGGGACTACGAGACACCGGGGAGCTGTTTTTT